The clone carrying this T cell receptor beta chain was observed a few times. The CDR3 length is 14 residues. It was with a sample-barcoded 5' primer and a J-beta primer mix that a second PCR of roughly 7 to 12 cycles was run. TCRdb re-analysed the 5' RACE reads in MiXCR, keeping a single row per CDR3 protein. Altogether roughly 860,000 distinct CDR3 sequences are present, roughly 60% being singletons, with the ten largest covering about a quarter. This record belongs to a study of blood T cells in healthy people across ages. The clonotype originates from a man aged 30 to 39 in good health. Sequenced: blood. The genes are TRBV12-3 or TRBV12-4 and TRBJ2-5; 8 nucleotides align to TRBD1. Matching the DNA end better, TRBJ2-1 makes the J call doubtful. The CDR3 DNA reads TGTGCCAGCAGAACCGGACAGGGCCAAGAGACCCAGTTCTTC. Translated, it gives CASRTGQGQETQFF.